These 23 T cell receptor beta chains share one sample of origin, sequenced in a study of CD8+CD57+ T cells in acquired aplastic anemia. By flow cytometry, patients selected for sequencing had shown an expansion of CD8+CD57+ cells. TCR beta VDJ and CDR3 were profiled, and genomic DNA was the template. TCRdb independently ran MiXCR on the reads; one entry per CDR3 protein. The repertoire includes about 160,000 distinct CDR3 sequences, about 50% of them detected once, and 25% to 35% sits in the top ten. Sequences were obtained from sorted CD4+, CD8+, or CD8+CD57+ T cells (not recorded which) from PBMCs. The receptors originated from a human donor with aplastic anemia.

The V gene is TRBV7-3, the J gene TRBJ2-7; 9 nucleotides agree with TRBD1. Germline V gene data show CDR1 as SGHTA and CDR2 as FQGTGA. The CDR3 totals 15 residues. Germline trimming cut 2 bases from V and 3 bases from J; bases unmatched to any gene: 5. In DNA form, the CDR3 reads TGTGCCAGCAGCTTAGGGACAGGGAGGGGCTACGAGCAGTACTTC. Translated, it gives CASSLGTGRGYEQYF.

This clonotype was observed at least ten times. This chain joins TRBV7-6 and TRBJ1-3; 10 positions agree with TRBD1. There are 16 residues in the CDR3. CDR1 is SGHVS, CDR2 FNYEAQ, per germline. Losses at the gene ends were 7 bases for V and 0 bases for J; bases not matched to a gene: 6. The CDR3, as DNA: TGTGCCAGCAACCGGACAGGGGGTTACTCTGGAAACACCATATATTTT. Translated, it gives CASNRTGGYSGNTIYF.

The CDR3 loop is CSVIAGDMETQYF. The DNA for the CDR3 is TGCAGCGTCATAGCGGGGGATATGGAGACCCAGTACTTC. The chain is built from TRBV20-1 and TRBJ2-5, with TRBD2 matching 9 bases. From germline, CDR1 is DFQATT and CDR2 SNEGSKA (reference sequence). The length of the CDR3 is 13 residues.

The V call is TRBV5-5, the J call TRBJ1-6; a possible D gene is TRBD1 (6 bases). Looked up from germline, CDR1 is SGHKS and CDR2 is YYEKEE (reference sequence). CDR3 size: 14 residues. V lost 0 bases and J lost 7, with 8 bases in between. The CDR3 region is CASSLGQVNSPLHF. The CDR3 coding sequence is TGTGCCAGCAGCTTGGGACAGGTCAATTCACCCCTCCACTTT. The whole variable domain, remainder taken from reference TRBV5-5 and TRBJ1-6, is DAGVTQSPTHLIKTRGQQVTLRCSPISGHKSVSWYQQVLGQGPQFIFQYYEKEERGRGNFPDRFSARQFPNYSSELNVNALLLGDSALYLCASSLGQVNSPLHFGNGTRLTVT.

The V gene is TRBV24-1, the J gene TRBJ2-2; TRBD1 matches at 11 bases. This CDR3 has 16 amino acids. Germline CDR1 is KGHDR and CDR2 is SFDVKD. Trimming took 3 bases from V and 7 from J; bases not matched to a gene: 6. Written as DNA, the CDR3 is TGTGCCACCAGTGATAGGACAGGGGGCAGAAGCGGGGAGCTGTTTTTT. Translation: CATSDRTGGRSGELFF.

The genes are TRBV2 and TRBJ1-1; no reliable D call. Germline loops: CDR1 SNHLY, CDR2 FYNNEI. The germline V and J ends were trimmed by 7 bases and 7 bases, with 13 bases remaining between them. This CDR3 is 12 amino acids long. The CDR3 here is CASTGDRSEAFF. The CDR3 DNA reads TGTGCCAGCACCGGGGATCGGAGTGAAGCTTTCTTT.

Only a few counts were recorded for this clonotype. The V gene is TRBV27, the J gene TRBJ2-7; 10 nucleotides line up with TRBD1. Trimming at V came to 5 bases and at J to 5 bases, leaving 9 bases not matched to a gene. The length of the CDR3 is 15 residues. From germline, CDR1 is MNHEY and CDR2 SMNVEV (reference sequence). The CDR3 sequence: CASSSRDRGYHEQYF. The CDR3 coding sequence is TGTGCCAGCAGTAGCCGGGACAGGGGATACCACGAGCAGTACTTC.

This clonotype appeared many times. The V call is TRBV9, the J call TRBJ1-4; TRBD1 matches at 7 bases. The CDR3 spans 15 residues. Germline V CDR1 and CDR2: SGDLS, YYNGEE. V was clipped by 0 bases and J by 4 bases; unmatched bases: 3. CDR3 sequence (DNA): TGTGCCAGCAGCGTAGGAGGGGGCCTTAATGAAAAACTGTTTTTT. This encodes CASSVGGGLNEKLFF.

This sequence joins TRBV5-1 and TRBJ2-1; weak D call: TRBD2 (7 bases). CDR1 is SGHRS, CDR2 YFSETQ, per germline. V was trimmed by 0 bases and J by 6 bases, leaving 13 bases between them. This CDR3 has 15 residues. CDR3 amino acids: CASSLEGGLGNEQFF. In nucleotides, the CDR3 is TGCGCCAGCAGCTTGGAGGGGGGGCTGGGCAATGAGCAGTTCTTC.

This chain links TRBV20-1 with TRBJ1-2, with D uncertain. The CDR3 covers 12 residues. V lost 6 bases and J lost 3, with 11 bases in between. Germline lookup yields CDR1 DFQATT and CDR2 SNEGSKA (reference sequence). The CDR3 protein is CSALSGDYGYTF. For the CDR3, the DNA is TGCAGTGCGCTAAGCGGGGACTATGGCTACACCTTC.

This clonotype was seen only once. The chain recombines TRBV24-1 with TRBJ2-3; a possible D gene is TRBD1 (6 bases). This CDR3 contains 15 residues. Germline loops: CDR1 KGHDR, CDR2 SFDVKD. The V end was cut by 5 bases, the J end by 2 bases, with 13 bases between. The CDR3, as DNA: TGTGCCACCAGTGCCTACCGGGGACACACAGATACGCAGTATTTT. Amino acids: CATSAYRGHTDTQYF.

The chain has TRBV2 and TRBJ2-1; the match to TRBD2 covers 9 bases. Per the germline V gene, CDR1 is SNHLY and CDR2 is FYNNEI. The CDR3 is 16 residues long. After removal of 1 base from V and 8 bases from J, the junction contained 9 bases not matched to a gene. For the CDR3, the DNA is TGTGCCAGCAGTGAAGGTGTGGCGGGGGGGCTGTATGAGCAGTTCTTC. It is translated as CASSEGVAGGLYEQFF.

This chain joins TRBV20-1 and TRBJ1-4, with 9 bases matching TRBD1. V shed 6 bases, J shed 6 bases, and the junction held 8 bases outside the gene matches. Germline values: CDR1 DFQATT, CDR2 SNEGSKA (reference sequence). The length of the CDR3 is 14 residues. In DNA, the CDR3 is TGCAGTGCCAGCGTAGGGACAGGGTATGAAAAACTGTTTTTT. Amino acid sequence: CSASVGTGYEKLFF.

With regard to this clonotype: One base away lies a much larger clone, so this may be a sequencing read error. The chain employs TRBV7-9 and TRBJ2-2; D perhaps matches TRBD1 (5 bases). This CDR3 has 15 amino acids. V was pared by 3 bases and J by 5 bases, with 13 bases between. Germline V gives CDR1 SEHNR, CDR2 FQNEAQ (reference sequence). The CDR3 DNA reads TGTGCCAGCAGCTTCTGCGGCAGGGAAACCGGGGAGCTGTTTTTT. Residues: CASSFCGRETGELFF.

In nucleotides, the CDR3 is TGTGCCAGCAGCTGGGGGACAGGGAATAGCCGGACTGAAGCTTTCTTT. This encodes CASSWGTGNSRTEAFF. The chain carries TRBV7-6 and TRBJ1-1; TRBD1 matches at 9 bases. CDR3 size: 16 residues. Germline CDR1 SGHVS, CDR2 FNYEAQ. V trimming: 4 bases; J trimming: 5 bases; junction bases outside the gene matches: 11.

At least ten counts were recorded for this clonotype. The chain joins TRBV9 to TRBJ1-1; D uncertain. Per the germline V gene, CDR1 is SGDLS and CDR2 is YYNGEE. The CDR3 contains 15 residues. Between the trimmed V and J ends, which lost 0 bases and 0 bases, there was a span of 9 bases. As DNA, the CDR3 is TGTGCCAGCAGCGTAGGCGGAGGGATGAACACTGAAGCTTTCTTT. This sequence encodes CASSVGGGMNTEAFF.

The chain employs TRBV15 and TRBJ2-1; 14 bases are shared with TRBD2. Germline V lookup: CDR1 LNHNV, CDR2 YYDKDF (reference sequence). The CDR3 is 17 residues long. Trimming cost V 2 bases and J 9 bases; bases outside gene matches: 9. CDR3 bases: TGTGCCACCAGCAGACCCATCGGGACTAGCGGGAGCAGTGAGCAGTTCTTC. It specifies CATSRPIGTSGSSEQFF.

V is TRBV12-5 and J is TRBJ1-2; D gene ambiguous. This CDR3 contains 13 residues. V was clipped by 0 bases and J by 6 bases, with 8 bases between them. Germline-derived CDR1 and CDR2 are LGHNT and FRNRAP. CDR3 sequence (DNA): TGTGCTAGTGGTTTGGTACCGCGGGATGGCTACACCTTC. Translated, it gives CASGLVPRDGYTF.

This chain connects TRBV15 to TRBJ2-1, with TRBD2 matching 7 bases. With V trimmed by 1 base and J by 0 bases, 0 bases remained unmatched. The CDR3 is 15 amino acids. Germline V gene sequence: CDR1 LNHNV, CDR2 YYDKDF (reference sequence). Written as DNA, the CDR3 is TGTGCCACCAGCAGAGGCGGGAGCTCCTACAATGAGCAGTTCTTC. Amino acids: CATSRGGSSYNEQFF. Supplemented by reference TRBV15 and TRBJ2-1, the full variable domain reads DAMVIQNPRYQVTQFGKPVTLSCSQTLNHNVMYWYQQKSSQAPKLLFHYYDKDFNNEADTPDNFQSRRPNTSFCFLDIRSPGLGDTAMYLCATSRGGSSYNEQFFGPGTRLTVL.

On this clonotype: A much larger clonotype is one base distant, so this may be a read error. The chain combines TRBV6-4 with TRBJ1-1; D is uncertain. This CDR3 region has 14 residues. CDR1 and CDR2 from the germline V gene are MRHNA and SNTAGT. Trimming removed 7 bases at V and 5 bases at J, with 17 bases between. CDR3 residues: CASTPRVGGTEAFF. CDR3 coding DNA: TGTGCCAGCACCCCAAGGGTTGGAGGGACTGAAGCTTTCTTT.

This clonotype was seen repeatedly, ten times or more. CDR3 nucleotide sequence: TGTGCCAGCAGCCACAGGGGAGTGGACGAGCAGTACTTC. Translation gives CASSHRGVDEQYF. The chain links TRBV13 to TRBJ2-7; 7 positions agree with TRBD1. The CDR3 is made up of 13 amino acids. From germline, CDR1 is PRHDT and CDR2 FYEKMQ (reference sequence). Trimming removed 5 bases from V and 5 bases from J; junction bases left unmatched: 6.

The sample holds a few counts of this clonotype. V is TRBV4-1 and J is TRBJ1-6; TRBD1 is a possible D gene (5 bases). The ends were cut back, 1 base at V and 9 bases at J, with 7 bases in the middle. This CDR3 is 13 amino acids long. CDR1 and CDR2 (germline): MGHRA, YSYEKL. The CDR3 spells CASSQGQSSPLHF. CDR3 in DNA: TGCGCCAGCAGCCAAGGACAGTCTTCACCCCTCCACTTT.

The rearrangement joins TRBV7-4 to TRBJ2-2; TRBD2 matches at 8 bases. Germline V gene lookup returns CDR1 SGHVT and CDR2 SQSDAQ. The CDR3 extends over 19 amino acids. The V and J ends lost 1 base and 5 bases, in that order; junction bases with no gene match: 15. The CDR3 coding sequence is TGTGCCAGCAGCTTAGGCTTCCCGTCTGCGGGGGGTCCAACCGGGGAGCTGTTTTTT. Translating it yields CASSLGFPSAGGPTGELFF.